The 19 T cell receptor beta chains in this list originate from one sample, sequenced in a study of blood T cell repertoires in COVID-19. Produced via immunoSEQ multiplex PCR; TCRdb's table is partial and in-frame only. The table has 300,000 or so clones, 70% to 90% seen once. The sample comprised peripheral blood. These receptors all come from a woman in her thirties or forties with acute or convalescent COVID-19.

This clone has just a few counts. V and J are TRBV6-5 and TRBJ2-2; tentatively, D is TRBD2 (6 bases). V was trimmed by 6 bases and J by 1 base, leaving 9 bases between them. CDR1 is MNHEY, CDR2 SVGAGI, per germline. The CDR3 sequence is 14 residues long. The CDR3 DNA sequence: TGTGCCAGCAGGCGGGGTCTGAACACCGGGGAGCTGTTTTTT. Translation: CASRRGLNTGELFF.

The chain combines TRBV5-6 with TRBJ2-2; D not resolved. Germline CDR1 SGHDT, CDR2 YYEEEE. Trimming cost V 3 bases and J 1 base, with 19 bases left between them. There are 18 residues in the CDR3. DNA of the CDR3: TGTGCCAGCAGCTGGGCCTCCGGATTCCTCTTGAACACCGGGGAGCTGTTTTTT. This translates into CASSWASGFLLNTGELFF.

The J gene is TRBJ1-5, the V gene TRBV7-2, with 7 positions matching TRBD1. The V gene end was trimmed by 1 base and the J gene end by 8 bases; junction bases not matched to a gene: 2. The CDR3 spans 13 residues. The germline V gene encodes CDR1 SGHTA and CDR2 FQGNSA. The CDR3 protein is CASSLDRGEPQHF. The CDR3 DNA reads TGTGCCAGCAGCTTAGACAGGGGAGAGCCCCAGCATTTT.

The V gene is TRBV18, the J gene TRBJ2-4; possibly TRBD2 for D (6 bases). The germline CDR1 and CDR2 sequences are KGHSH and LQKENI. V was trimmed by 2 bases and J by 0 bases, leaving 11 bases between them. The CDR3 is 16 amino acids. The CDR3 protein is CASSPVGGLAKNIQYF. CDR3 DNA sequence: TGTGCCAGCTCACCAGTGGGGGGTCTAGCCAAAAACATTCAGTACTTC.

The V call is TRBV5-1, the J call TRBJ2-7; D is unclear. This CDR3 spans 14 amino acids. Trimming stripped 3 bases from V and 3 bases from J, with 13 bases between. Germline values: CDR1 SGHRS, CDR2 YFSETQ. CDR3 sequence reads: CASSSPGPDYEQYV. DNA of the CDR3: TGCGCCAGCAGCTCCCCAGGTCCTGACTACGAGCAGTACGTC.

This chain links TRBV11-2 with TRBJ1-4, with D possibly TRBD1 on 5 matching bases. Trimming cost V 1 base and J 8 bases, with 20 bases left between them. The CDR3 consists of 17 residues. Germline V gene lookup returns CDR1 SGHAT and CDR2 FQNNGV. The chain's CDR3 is CASSLVPPGGGREKLFF. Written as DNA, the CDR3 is TGTGCCAGCAGCTTAGTACCCCCTGGTGGGGGGAGGGAAAAACTGTTTTTT.

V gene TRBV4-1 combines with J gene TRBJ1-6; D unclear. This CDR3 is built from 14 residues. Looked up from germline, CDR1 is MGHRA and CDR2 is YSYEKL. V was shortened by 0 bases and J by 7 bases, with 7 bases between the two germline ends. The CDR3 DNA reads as TGCGCCAGCAGCCAAGATCGGAGCAATTCACCCCTCCACTTT. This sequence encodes CASSQDRSNSPLHF.

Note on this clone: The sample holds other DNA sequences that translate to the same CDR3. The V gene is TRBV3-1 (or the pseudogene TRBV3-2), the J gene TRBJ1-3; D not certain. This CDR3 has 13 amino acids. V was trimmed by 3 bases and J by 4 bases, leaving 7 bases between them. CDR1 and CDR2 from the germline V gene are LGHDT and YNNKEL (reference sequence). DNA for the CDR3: TGTGCCAGCAGCCACAGATCCGGAAACACCATATATTTT. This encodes CASSHRSGNTIYF.

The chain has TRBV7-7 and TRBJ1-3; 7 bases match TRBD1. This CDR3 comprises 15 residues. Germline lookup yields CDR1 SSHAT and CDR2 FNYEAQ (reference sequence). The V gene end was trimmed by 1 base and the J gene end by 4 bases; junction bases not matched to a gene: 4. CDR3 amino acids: CASSLGQGIGNTIYF. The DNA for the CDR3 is TGTGCCAGCAGCTTAGGACAGGGTATCGGAAACACCATATATTTT.

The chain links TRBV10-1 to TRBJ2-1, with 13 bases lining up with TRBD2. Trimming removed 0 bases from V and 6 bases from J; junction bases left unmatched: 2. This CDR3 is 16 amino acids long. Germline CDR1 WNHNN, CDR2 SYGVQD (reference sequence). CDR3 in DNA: TGCGCCAGCAGTGAGTCGACTAGCGGGGGGCGCAATGAGCAGTTCTTC. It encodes CASSESTSGGRNEQFF.

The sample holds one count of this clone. The CDR3 loop is CSGARGGGANEQFF. In DNA, the CDR3 is TGCAGCGGTGCCAGGGGCGGGGGGGCGAATGAGCAGTTCTTC. V and J are TRBV29-1 and TRBJ2-1; TRBD2 agrees at 9 bases. CDR1 and CDR2 (germline): SQVTM, ANQGSEA. The CDR3 spans 14 residues. The J segment lost 7 bases and the V segment lost 7 bases, leaving 11 bases of the junction unmatched.

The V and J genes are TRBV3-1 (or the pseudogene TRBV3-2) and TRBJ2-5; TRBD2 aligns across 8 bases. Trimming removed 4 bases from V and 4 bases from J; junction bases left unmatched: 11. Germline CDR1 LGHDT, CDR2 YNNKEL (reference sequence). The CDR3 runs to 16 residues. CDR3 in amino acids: CASSPPGATSVETQYF. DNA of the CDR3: TGTGCCAGCAGCCCCCCGGGAGCGACTAGCGTAGAGACCCAGTACTTC.

For the CDR3, the DNA is TGTGCCAGCAGGGGACTAGCCACAGATACGCAGTATTTT. This translates into CASRGLATDTQYF. The chain joins TRBV5-6 to TRBJ2-3; 9 bases align to TRBD2. Unmatched junction bases numbered 0, after V lost 5 bases and J lost 2 bases. Germline V gene sequence: CDR1 SGHDT, CDR2 YYEEEE. This CDR3 has 13 residues.

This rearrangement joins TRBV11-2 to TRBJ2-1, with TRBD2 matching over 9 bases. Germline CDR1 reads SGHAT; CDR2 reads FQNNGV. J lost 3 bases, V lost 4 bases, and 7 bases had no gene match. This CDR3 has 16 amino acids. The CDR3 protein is CASSSLTSGLYNEQFF. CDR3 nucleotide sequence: TGTGCCAGCAGCTCGCTGACTAGCGGCCTCTACAATGAGCAGTTCTTC. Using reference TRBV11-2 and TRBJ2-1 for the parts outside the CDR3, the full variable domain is EAGVAQSPRYKIIEKRQSVAFWCNPISGHATLYWYQQILGQGPKLLIQFQNNGVVDDSQLPKDRFSAERLKGVDSTLKIQPAKLEDSAVYLCASSSLTSGLYNEQFFGPGTRLTVL.

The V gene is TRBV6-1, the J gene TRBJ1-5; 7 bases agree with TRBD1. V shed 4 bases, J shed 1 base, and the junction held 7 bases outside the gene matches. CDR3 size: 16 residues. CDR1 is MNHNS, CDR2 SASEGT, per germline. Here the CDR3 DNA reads TGTGCCAGCAGTGCCTGGGACAGAAGAAGCAATCAGCCCCAGCATTTT. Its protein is CASSAWDRRSNQPQHF.

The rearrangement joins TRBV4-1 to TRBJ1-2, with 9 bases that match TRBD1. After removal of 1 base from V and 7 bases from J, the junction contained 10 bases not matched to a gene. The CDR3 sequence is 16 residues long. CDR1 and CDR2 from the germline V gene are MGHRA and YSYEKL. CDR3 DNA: TGCGCCAGCAGCCAAGCAACACAGGGGGCCCTTGTTGGCTACACCTTC. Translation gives CASSQATQGALVGYTF.

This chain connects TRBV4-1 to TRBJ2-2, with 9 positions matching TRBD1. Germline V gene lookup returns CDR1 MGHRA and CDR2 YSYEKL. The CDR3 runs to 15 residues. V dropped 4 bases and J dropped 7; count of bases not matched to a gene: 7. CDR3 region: CASSPRQGGGGELFF. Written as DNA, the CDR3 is TGCGCCAGCAGCCCCCGACAGGGGGGGGGCGGGGAGCTGTTTTTT.

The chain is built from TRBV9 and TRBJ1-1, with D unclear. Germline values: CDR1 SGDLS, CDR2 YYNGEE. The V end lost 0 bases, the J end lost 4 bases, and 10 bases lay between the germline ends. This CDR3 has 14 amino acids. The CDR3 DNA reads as TGTGCCAGCAGCGTAGATGCAGGAAGCACTGAAGCTTTCTTT. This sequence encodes CASSVDAGSTEAFF.

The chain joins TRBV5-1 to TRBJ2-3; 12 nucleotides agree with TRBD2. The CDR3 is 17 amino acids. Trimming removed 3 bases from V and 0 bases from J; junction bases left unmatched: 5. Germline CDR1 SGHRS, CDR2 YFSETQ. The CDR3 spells CASSSTSGGISTDTQYF. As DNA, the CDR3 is TGCGCCAGCAGCTCAACTAGCGGGGGGATAAGCACAGATACGCAGTATTTT.